This record covers a single T cell receptor (beta chain). Its antigen is still unknown. This entry comes from a study of cytomegalovirus exposure and HLA in healthy donors. Sequencing was performed with immunoSEQ multiplex PCR; in TCRdb, only in-frame clones are kept and a portion is missing. Altogether more than 200,000 clones are present, about 88% being singletons, with the ten largest covering about 11%. Germline V CDR1 and CDR2: LGHNT, FRNRAP. This CDR3 has 15 amino acids. V lost 6 bases and J lost 9; bases outside the gene matches: 8. Findings and limits, study-wide: According to a later analysis, TCR clusters from the first cohort tended to co-occur in the 120 or so validation repertoires. Despite most TCR sequences being rare, some public TCRs occurred in many donors.

The specimen was PBMCs. The genes are TRBV12-5 and TRBJ2-1; 13 bases align to TRBD2. The origin of this receptor is a young man in good health and CMV-seropositive. CDR3 sequence: CASGATSGRVVEQFF. CDR3 sequence (DNA): TGTGCTAGTGGGGCAACTAGCGGGAGGGTGGTTGAGCAGTTCTTC.